The next 26 T cell receptor beta chains were all read from a single sample in a study of regulatory T cells in long-lasting Graves disease. Arm-PCR with iRepertoire HTBI primers amplified the CDR3 regions for these TCR beta libraries. Each CDR3 protein is one row after TCRdb ran MiXCR on the multiplex PCR reads. The sample has approximately 470,000 distinct CDR3 sequences, roughly 20% seen once; the top ten hold 6.5% to 8%. Time point meaning: persistent/refractory GD, antithyroid drugs over 5 years with positive TRAb. Extracted RNA from PBMCs served as the source of the TCR library. Here the sequenced sample was peripheral blood mononuclear cells (PBMCs), taken when the disease was refractory, from a patient treated with antithyroid drugs. The receptor set was obtained from a female donor with Graves disease.

This clonotype was detected many times. The chain carries TRBV5-5 and TRBJ2-7; TRBD2 matches 13 bases. Germline V gene data show CDR1 as SGHKS and CDR2 as YYEKEE (reference sequence). CDR3 length: 15 amino acids. The J segment lost 4 bases and the V segment lost 4 bases, leaving 5 bases of the junction unmatched. The CDR3 coding sequence is TGTGCCAGCAGCGTACCGGGACTAGCGGGATACGAGCAGTACTTC. This encodes CASSVPGLAGYEQYF.

This clonotype has at least ten counts. The CDR3 here is CARNKRRSYGYTF. The CDR3 nucleotides read TGCGCCAGGAACAAGAGGAGGTCCTATGGCTACACCTTC. V gene TRBV10-1 combines with J gene TRBJ1-2; unclear D gene. From germline, CDR1 is WNHNN and CDR2 SYGVQD (reference sequence). V was cut by 9 bases and J by 4 bases, with 15 bases left in between. This CDR3 contains 13 residues.

The chain couples TRBV6-4 to TRBJ2-5, with TRBD2 identical over 8 bases. The length of the CDR3 is 15 residues. With 6 bases clipped from V and 4 bases from J, the junction kept 10 bases outside the gene matches. Germline V gives CDR1 MRHNA, CDR2 SNTAGT. CDR3 coding DNA: TGTGCCAGCAGCCCATTCGGGGGGGTCCGAGAGACCCAGTACTTC. Translated: CASSPFGGVRETQYF.

As regards this clonotype: Being one base from a much bigger clone, this may be a read error. The chain uses TRBV6-5 and TRBJ1-6; D unresolved. The J call may be faulty, since TRBJ1-1 better matches the DNA end. In germline, CDR1 is MNHEY, CDR2 SVGAGI. The CDR3 is 13 residues long. The CDR3 bases are TGTGCCAGCAGTTACTCGGAAAACACTGGAGCTTTCTTT. Its protein product is CASSYSENTGAFF.

This clonotype was detected ten times or more. The chain has TRBV18 and TRBJ1-1; 8 bases match TRBD1. Germline values: CDR1 KGHSH, CDR2 LQKENI. This CDR3 is 15 amino acids long. The J segment lost 2 bases and the V segment lost 4 bases, leaving 6 bases of the junction unmatched. The CDR3 region is CASSRQGIGNTEAFF. The CDR3 nucleotides read TGTGCCAGCTCACGACAGGGGATAGGTAACACTGAAGCTTTCTTT.

Ten or more counts support this clonotype. V is TRBV6-2 or TRBV6-3 and J is TRBJ2-7; D might be TRBD2 (6 bases). From germline, CDR1 is MNHEY and CDR2 SVGEGT. V dropped 2 bases and J dropped 0 bases, with 8 bases sitting between them. The CDR3 contains 14 residues. The CDR3 coding sequence is TGTGCCAGCAGTTACGGGAGGTACTCCTACGAGCAGTACTTC. Its protein is CASSYGRYSYEQYF.

Many counts were recorded for this clonotype. This chain joins TRBV27 and TRBJ2-7; no reliable D call. The germline V gene encodes CDR1 MNHEY and CDR2 SMNVEV (reference sequence). This CDR3 contains 12 residues. V lost 5 bases and J lost 3, with 8 bases in between. Here the CDR3 reads CASSGAFYEQYF. The DNA of the CDR3 is TGTGCCAGCAGTGGAGCATTCTACGAGCAGTACTTC.

The chain couples TRBV5-6 to TRBJ2-6; tentatively, D is TRBD2 (5 bases). The CDR3 extends over 16 amino acids. Trimming took 4 bases from V and 3 from J, leaving 14 bases between them. Germline-derived CDR1 and CDR2 are SGHDT and YYEEEE. CDR3 nucleotides: TGTGCCAGCAGCCAGCTTGGGAGCCTTGGGGCCAACGTCCTGACTTTC. It yields the protein CASSQLGSLGANVLTF.

V and J are TRBV24-1 and TRBJ2-5, with D tentatively TRBD1 (6 bases). Germline lookup yields CDR1 KGHDR and CDR2 SFDVKD. This CDR3 is 13 amino acids long. V dropped 12 bases and J dropped 3 bases, with 16 bases sitting between them. CDR3 nucleotides: TGTGCCTCAAAGACAGGAGTCGAAGAGACCCAGTACTTC. Its protein product is CASKTGVEETQYF.

This clonotype has only one observation. The chain is built from TRBV27 and TRBJ2-3, with TRBD2 matching over 7 bases. J was trimmed by 0 bases and V by 3 bases; bases with no gene match: 9. CDR1 is MNHEY, CDR2 SMNVEV, per germline (reference sequence). This CDR3 is 17 amino acids long. CDR3: CASSFGGGTTSTDTQYF. The CDR3 DNA reads as TGTGCCAGCAGTTTTGGCGGGGGAACCACTAGCACAGATACGCAGTATTTT.

This clonotype came up many times. The chain employs TRBV6-1 and TRBJ1-2; unclear D gene. V gave up 5 bases and J gave up 4 bases, with 17 bases separating them. The CDR3 spans 15 residues. Germline V gene lookup returns CDR1 MNHNS and CDR2 SASEGT. CDR3 residues: CASSPTESIFYGYTF. The CDR3 nucleotides are TGTGCCAGCAGTCCGACGGAATCAATTTTCTATGGCTACACCTTC.

This clonotype was recorded many times. Mismatch with germline at one junction end may stem from a read error. The rearrangement uses TRBV5-1 and TRBJ2-7; D remains unclear. CDR3 size: 12 residues. Germline V gives CDR1 SGHRS, CDR2 YFSETQ. As DNA, the CDR3 is TGTGCCAGCAGTTTTACAACCTACGAGCAGTACTTC. Protein: CASSFTTYEQYF.

This clonotype was found many times. The chain carries TRBV3-1 and TRBJ1-6; TRBD1 matches 7 bases. This CDR3 has 15 amino acids. Per germline, CDR1 LGHDT and CDR2 YNNKEL (reference sequence). V lost 1 base to trimming and J lost 7 bases; unmatched junction nucleotides: 4. The DNA of the CDR3 is TGTGCCAGCAGCCAAGGGGTAGGGGGCAATTCACCCCTCCACTTT. Protein: CASSQGVGGNSPLHF.

This rearrangement joins TRBV11-3 to TRBJ2-1; D not certain. CDR1 is SGHNT and CDR2 is YENEEA in the germline V gene. Trimming cost V 3 bases and J 1 base, with 10 bases left between them. This CDR3 spans 15 amino acids. CDR3 protein: CASSLASHSYNEQFF. As DNA, the CDR3 is TGTGCCAGCAGCTTGGCTTCTCATTCCTACAATGAGCAGTTCTTC.

This clonotype was detected a few times. The chain has TRBV7-2 and TRBJ1-5; D is unresolved. V was pared by 5 bases and J by 4 bases, with 18 bases between. The germline V gene has CDR1 SGHTA and CDR2 FQGNSA. CDR3 length: 16 amino acids. CDR3 sequence: CASSPAGVLPNQPQHF. Here the CDR3 DNA reads TGTGCCAGCAGCCCCGCGGGCGTACTACCAAATCAGCCCCAGCATTTT.

This clonotype was seen repeatedly, ten times or more. This chain uses TRBV6-5 with TRBJ2-7, with TRBD1 as a possible D gene (6 bases). This CDR3 spans 17 amino acids. V was clipped by 0 bases and J by 6 bases, with 21 bases between them. Germline assignment: CDR1 MNHEY and CDR2 SVGAGI. The CDR3 loop is CASSYSLNSGTIAEQYF. CDR3 in DNA: TGTGCCAGCAGTTACTCCCTAAACTCAGGGACAATCGCCGAGCAGTACTTC.

This clonotype was picked up a small number of times. The chain couples TRBV5-1 to TRBJ2-7; maybe TRBD2 (6 bases). Germline V gives CDR1 SGHRS, CDR2 YFSETQ. The CDR3 contains 15 residues. Trimming shortened V by 4 bases and J by 0 bases, and 14 bases separated the two germline ends. In nucleotides, the CDR3 is TGCGCCAGCAGCGATGGCGGGGTGAACTCCTACGAGCAGTACTTC. Translating it yields CASSDGGVNSYEQYF.

Points on this clonotype: The junction departs from germline at one end; a sequencing error may be responsible. The chain links TRBV5-6 to TRBJ1-1; TRBD1 agrees at 8 bases. Germline CDR1 SGHDT, CDR2 YYEEEE. The CDR3 extends over 16 amino acids. CDR3 coding DNA: TGTGCCAGCAGCCCTGGGGGCAGGGGGCTGAAGACTGAAGCTTTCTTT. Translation: CASSPGGRGLKTEAFF.

This clonotype was recorded many times. The rearrangement joins TRBV27 to TRBJ1-5; possibly TRBD1 for D (5 bases). The germline CDR1 and CDR2 sequences are MNHEY and SMNVEV (reference sequence). Trimming stripped 7 bases from V and 0 bases from J, with 13 bases between. This CDR3 spans 15 amino acids. CDR3 sequence reads: CASNIQVNSNQPQHF. The DNA of the CDR3 is TGTGCCAGCAATATACAGGTGAATAGCAATCAGCCCCAGCATTTT.

This clonotype was counted only a few times. The CDR3 protein is CAWSVGRQIQETQYF. CDR3 in DNA: TGTGCCTGGAGTGTAGGGCGACAAATCCAAGAGACCCAGTACTTC. The chain combines TRBV30 with TRBJ2-5, with no clear D. The ends were cut back, 0 bases at V and 1 base at J, with 12 bases in the middle. Germline V CDR1 and CDR2: GTSNPN, SVGIG (reference sequence). The CDR3 loop spans 15 amino acids.

J is TRBJ2-1 and V is TRBV28, with 7 nucleotides matching TRBD2. Trimming cost V 8 bases and J 9 bases; bases outside gene matches: 13. The CDR3 covers 14 residues. Looked up from germline, CDR1 is MDHEN and CDR2 is SYDVKM. The CDR3 loop is CASRWGLGGSEQFF. CDR3 in DNA: TGTGCCAGCCGCTGGGGGTTGGGCGGGAGTGAGCAGTTCTTC. Combining the CDR3 with reference TRBV28 and TRBJ2-1 gives the whole variable domain DVKVTQSSRYLVKRTGEKVFLECVQDMDHENMFWYRQDPGLGLRLIYFSYDVKMKEKGDIPEGYSVSREKKERFSLILESASTNQTSMYLCASRWGLGGSEQFFGPGTRLTVL.

In its sample, this clonotype was seen a few times. This chain connects TRBV5-1 to TRBJ2-2, with D possibly being TRBD1 (5 bases). CDR3 size: 16 residues. CDR1 is SGHRS and CDR2 is YFSETQ in the germline V gene. Trimming took 3 bases from V and 0 from J, leaving 12 bases between them. The CDR3: CASSWHQGTNTGELFF. For the CDR3, the DNA is TGCGCCAGCAGCTGGCACCAGGGAACGAACACCGGGGAGCTGTTTTTT.

The gene calls are TRBV4-1 and TRBJ1-6; 7 nucleotides line up with TRBD1. CDR3 length equals 13 residues. V lost 5 bases and J lost 9; bases outside the gene matches: 4. Germline values: CDR1 MGHRA, CDR2 YSYEKL. The CDR3 DNA follows: TGCGCCAGCAGCAGAGGGGGCGTTTCACCCCTCCACTTT. The encoded protein is CASSRGGVSPLHF.

The table lists this clonotype with many counts. The chain joins TRBV6-1 to TRBJ1-2, with D unresolved. This CDR3 contains 14 residues. Trimming left V 8 bases short and J 3 bases short, with 16 bases between. Germline CDR1 reads MNHNS; CDR2 reads SASEGT. This CDR3 reads CASYWAGSDYGYTF. The CDR3 bases are TGTGCCAGCTATTGGGCCGGATCGGACTATGGCTACACCTTC.

The chain is built from TRBV27 and TRBJ2-1; TRBD2 matches at 14 bases. V dropped 5 bases and J dropped 9; count of bases not matched to a gene: 9. Germline-derived CDR1 and CDR2 are MNHEY and SMNVEV (reference sequence). The CDR3 runs to 16 residues. DNA of the CDR3: TGTGCCAGCAGTCCACCGGGACTAGCGGGAGCGGTTGAGCAGTTCTTC. This encodes CASSPPGLAGAVEQFF.

This clonotype was detected ten times or more. The gene calls are TRBV12-3 or TRBV12-4 and TRBJ1-1; the match to TRBD1 covers 10 bases. V dropped 4 bases and J dropped 4; count of bases not matched to a gene: 3. This CDR3 is 14 amino acids long. The CDR3 region has the DNA TGTGCCAGCAGTTCGACAGGGGGCGGCACTGAAGCTTTCTTT. This encodes CASSSTGGGTEAFF.